The 4 T cell receptor beta chains listed next were all sequenced from one sample in a study of blood T cell repertoires in COVID-19. Sequencing was performed with immunoSEQ multiplex PCR; in TCRdb, only in-frame clones are kept and a portion is missing. The sample has more than 300,000 clones, more than 75% seen once. The sequenced material came from peripheral blood. These receptors all stem from a young woman with COVID-19, enrolled during active disease.

This chain connects TRBV19 to TRBJ2-7; the match to TRBD2 covers 8 bases. This CDR3 region has 15 residues. V dropped 4 bases and J dropped 6; count of bases not matched to a gene: 11. Germline values: CDR1 LNHDA, CDR2 SQIVND (reference sequence). CDR3 amino acids: CASSTSGGPTLEQYF. CDR3 nucleotides: TGTGCCAGTAGTACCTCGGGAGGGCCAACCCTCGAGCAGTACTTC. Based on the CDR3 plus reference TRBV19 and TRBJ2-7, the full variable domain is DGGITQSPKYLFRKEGQNVTLSCEQNLNHDAMYWYRQDPGQGLRLIYYSQIVNDFQKGDIAEGYSVSREKKESFPLTVTSAQKNPTAFYLCASSTSGGPTLEQYFGPGTRLTVT.

The chain links TRBV11-2 to TRBJ2-7, with D tentatively TRBD2 (6 bases). CDR3 length: 14 amino acids. V dropped 8 bases and J dropped 2 bases, with 16 bases sitting between them. Germline V gene data show CDR1 as SGHAT and CDR2 as FQNNGV. The CDR3 is CASSSGRTPYEQYF. CDR3 bases: TGTGCCAGCTCCAGCGGGCGGACCCCCTACGAGCAGTACTTC.

This clone was recorded once. V gene TRBV6-4 combines with J gene TRBJ1-5, with D perhaps TRBD1 (5 bases). Trimming left V 3 bases short and J 4 bases short, with 10 bases between. The CDR3 runs to 14 residues. Germline V gene sequence: CDR1 MRHNA, CDR2 SNTAGT. The CDR3 reads CASSEGGSNQPQHF. As DNA, the CDR3 is TGTGCCAGCAGTGAGGGGGGATCGAATCAGCCCCAGCATTTT.

V usage is TRBV2 and J usage is TRBJ2-1; TRBD1 agrees at 8 bases. After removal of 4 bases from V and 8 bases from J, the junction contained 4 bases not matched to a gene. This CDR3 region has 13 residues. In germline, CDR1 is SNHLY, CDR2 FYNNEI. In nucleotides, the CDR3 is TGTGCCAGCAGTGGGACAGGGAAGGATGAGCAGTTCTTC. Translation: CASSGTGKDEQFF.